What follows are 5 T cell receptor beta chains derived from one specimen sequenced in a study of blood T cell repertoires in COVID-19. Sequenced by immunoSEQ multiplex PCR; TCRdb stores in-frame clones only, minus some. The repertoire holds about 160,000 clones, approximately 86% seen once, with 3.5% to 4% in the top ten. The specimen was peripheral blood. Source of these receptors: a woman aged 55-70 years who had recovered from COVID-19.

This clone was recorded only once. CDR3 coding DNA: TGCGCCAGCAGCCAAGACTGGACAGGGAGGGGCTACACCTTC. Protein: CASSQDWTGRGYTF. V usage is TRBV4-1 and J usage is TRBJ1-2; 8 bases map to TRBD1. This CDR3 region has 14 residues. In germline, CDR1 is MGHRA, CDR2 YSYEKL. The trim removed 0 bases at V and 8 bases at J, leaving 5 bases unmatched.

The rearrangement links TRBV28 to TRBJ1-6; D gene unclear. The CDR3 is 15 amino acids. Trimming took off 8 bases at V and 7 bases at J, with 18 bases between the two ends. Germline CDR1 reads MDHEN; CDR2 reads SYDVKM. The CDR3 sequence: CASEGTAGLNSPLHF. The CDR3 DNA reads TGTGCCAGCGAGGGAACCGCGGGTCTCAATTCACCCCTCCACTTT.

V is TRBV7-3 and J is TRBJ2-7, with 10 bases matching TRBD2. The V gene's germline CDR1 is SGHTA and CDR2 FQGTGA. This CDR3 has 15 residues. With 4 bases clipped from V and 2 bases from J, the junction kept 5 bases outside the gene matches. The CDR3 sequence: CASSSSGGYPYEQYF. The CDR3 nucleotides read TGTGCCAGCAGCTCTAGCGGGGGTTACCCCTACGAGCAGTACTTC.

CDR3 amino acids: CASSPGLAGGLTDTQYF. CDR3 bases: TGTGCCAGCAGCCCGGGACTAGCGGGGGGGCTCACAGATACGCAGTATTTT. The chain has TRBV11-3 and TRBJ2-3, with TRBD2 identical over 16 bases. The germline gives CDR1 SGHNT, CDR2 YENEEA. The junction had 4 bases not matched to a gene; V was cut back by 5 bases and J by 2 bases. The CDR3 is 17 amino acids.

The chain uses TRBV7-4 and TRBJ1-5; D uncertain. The germline V gene has CDR1 SGHVT and CDR2 SQSDAQ. This CDR3 spans 16 amino acids. Trimming cost V 1 base and J 0 bases, with 10 bases left between them. This chain's CDR3 is CASSLGFPHSNQPQHF. As DNA, the CDR3 is TGTGCCAGCAGCTTAGGTTTCCCCCATAGCAATCAGCCCCAGCATTTT.